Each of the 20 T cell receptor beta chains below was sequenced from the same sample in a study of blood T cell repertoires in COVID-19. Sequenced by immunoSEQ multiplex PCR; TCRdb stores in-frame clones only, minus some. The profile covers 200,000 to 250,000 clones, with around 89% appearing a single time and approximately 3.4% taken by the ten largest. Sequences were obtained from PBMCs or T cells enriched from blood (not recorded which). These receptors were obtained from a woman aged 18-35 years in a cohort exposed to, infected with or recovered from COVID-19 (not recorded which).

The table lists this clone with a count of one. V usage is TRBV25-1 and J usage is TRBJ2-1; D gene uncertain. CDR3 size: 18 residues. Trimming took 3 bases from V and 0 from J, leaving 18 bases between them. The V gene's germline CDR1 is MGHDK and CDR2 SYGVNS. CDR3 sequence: CASSESSWRISSYNEQFF. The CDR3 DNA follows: TGTGCCAGCAGTGAGAGTTCGTGGCGGATTAGCTCCTACAATGAGCAGTTCTTC.

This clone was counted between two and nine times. CDR3 sequence: CASSFGQGNSPLHF. The CDR3 DNA sequence: TGTGCCAGCAGCTTTGGGCAGGGAAATTCACCCCTCCACTTT. V is TRBV5-4 and J is TRBJ1-6; the D gene is possibly TRBD1 (5 bases). In germline, CDR1 is SGHNT, CDR2 YYREEE (reference sequence). There are 14 residues in the CDR3. The V gene lost 2 bases and the J gene lost 7 bases, with 10 bases spanning the gap. The variable domain in full, with the rest retrieved from reference TRBV5-4 and TRBJ1-6, is ETGVTQSPTHLIKTRGQQVTLRCSSQSGHNTVSWYQQALGQGPQFIFQYYREEENGRGNFPPRFSGLQFPNYSSELNVNALELDDSALYLCASSFGQGNSPLHFGNGTRLTVT.

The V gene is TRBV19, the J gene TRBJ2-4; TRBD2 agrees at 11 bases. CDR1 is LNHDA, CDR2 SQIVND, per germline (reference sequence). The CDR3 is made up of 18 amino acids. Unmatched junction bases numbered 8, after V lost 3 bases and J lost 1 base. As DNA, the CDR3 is TGTGCCAGTAGTATGGTACTAGCGGGAGACCCCGCCAAAAACATTCAGTACTTC. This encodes CASSMVLAGDPAKNIQYF.

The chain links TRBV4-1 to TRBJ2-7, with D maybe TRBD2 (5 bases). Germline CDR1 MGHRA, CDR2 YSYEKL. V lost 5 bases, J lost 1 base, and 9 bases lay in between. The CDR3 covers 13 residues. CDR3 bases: TGCGCCAGCAGCTACGGGGAGTCCTACGAGCAGTACTTC. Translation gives CASSYGESYEQYF.

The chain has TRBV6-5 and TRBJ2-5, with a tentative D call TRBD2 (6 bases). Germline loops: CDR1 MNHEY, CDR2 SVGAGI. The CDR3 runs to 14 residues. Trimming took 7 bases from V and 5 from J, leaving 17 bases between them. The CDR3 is CASTYGTHAETQYF. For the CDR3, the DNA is TGTGCCAGCACCTATGGGACTCATGCTGAGACCCAGTACTTC.

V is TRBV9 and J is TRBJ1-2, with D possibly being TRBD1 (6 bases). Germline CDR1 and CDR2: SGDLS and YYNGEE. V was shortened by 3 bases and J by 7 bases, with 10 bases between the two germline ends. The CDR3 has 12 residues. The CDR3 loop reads CASSGSGAGYTF. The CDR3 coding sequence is TGTGCCAGCAGCGGCTCAGGGGCTGGCTACACCTTC.

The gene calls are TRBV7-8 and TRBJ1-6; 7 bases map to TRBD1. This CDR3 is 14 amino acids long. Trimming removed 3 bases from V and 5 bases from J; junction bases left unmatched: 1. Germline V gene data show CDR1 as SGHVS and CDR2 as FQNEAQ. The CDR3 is CASSFTGDNSPLHF. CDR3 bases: TGTGCCAGCAGCTTTACAGGGGATAATTCACCCCTCCACTTT.

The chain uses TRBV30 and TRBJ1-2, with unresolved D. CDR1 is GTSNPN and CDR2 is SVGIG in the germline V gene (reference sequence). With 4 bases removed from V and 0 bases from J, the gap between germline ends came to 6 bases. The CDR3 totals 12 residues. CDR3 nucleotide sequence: TGTGCCTGGACAGTGACTAACTATGGCTACACCTTC. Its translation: CAWTVTNYGYTF.

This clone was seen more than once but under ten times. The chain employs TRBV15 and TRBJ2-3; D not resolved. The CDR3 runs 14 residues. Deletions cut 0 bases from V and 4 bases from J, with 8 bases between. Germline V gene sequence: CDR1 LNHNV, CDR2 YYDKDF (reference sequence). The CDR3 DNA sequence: TGTGCCACCAGCAGAGATCTTGAGGCAGATACGCAGTATTTT. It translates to CATSRDLEADTQYF.

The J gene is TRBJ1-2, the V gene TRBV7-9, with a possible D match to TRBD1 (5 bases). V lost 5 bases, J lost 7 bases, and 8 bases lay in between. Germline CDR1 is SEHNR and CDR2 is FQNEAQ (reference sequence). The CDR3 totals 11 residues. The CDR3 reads CASSPQGGYTF. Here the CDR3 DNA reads TGTGCCAGCAGCCCGCAGGGTGGCTACACCTTC.

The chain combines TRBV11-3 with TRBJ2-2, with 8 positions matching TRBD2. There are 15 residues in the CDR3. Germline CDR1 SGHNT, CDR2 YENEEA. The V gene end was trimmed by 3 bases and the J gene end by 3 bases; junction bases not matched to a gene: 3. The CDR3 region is CASSFSGGYTGELFF. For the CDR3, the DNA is TGTGCCAGCAGCTTTTCGGGAGGGTACACCGGGGAGCTGTTTTTT.

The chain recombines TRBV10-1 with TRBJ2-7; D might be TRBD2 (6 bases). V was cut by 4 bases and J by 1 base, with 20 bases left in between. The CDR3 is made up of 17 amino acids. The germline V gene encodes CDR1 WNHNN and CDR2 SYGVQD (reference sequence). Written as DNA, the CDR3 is TGCGCCAGCAGTGCACTTCTTCCCGGGACTGGATCCTACGAGCAGTACTTC. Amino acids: CASSALLPGTGSYEQYF.

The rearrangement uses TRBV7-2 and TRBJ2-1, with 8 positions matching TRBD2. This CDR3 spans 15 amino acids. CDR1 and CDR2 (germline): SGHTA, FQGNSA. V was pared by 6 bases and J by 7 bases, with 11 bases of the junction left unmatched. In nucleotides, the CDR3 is TGTGCCAGCAGTTTTAGCGGGGTTGTAAGGAATGAGCAGTTCTTC. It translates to CASSFSGVVRNEQFF. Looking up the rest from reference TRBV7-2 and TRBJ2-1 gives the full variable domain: GAGVSQSPSNKVTEKGKDVELRCDPISGHTALYWYRQSLGQGLEFLIYFQGNSAPDKSGLPSDRFSAERTGGSVSTLTIQRTQQEDSAVYLCASSFSGVVRNEQFFGPGTRLTVL.

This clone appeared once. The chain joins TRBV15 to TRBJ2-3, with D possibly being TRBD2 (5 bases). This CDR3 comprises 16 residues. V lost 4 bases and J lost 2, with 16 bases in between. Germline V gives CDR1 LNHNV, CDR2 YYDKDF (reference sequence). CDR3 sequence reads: CATSTAVGVTTDTQYF. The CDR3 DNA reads TGTGCCACCAGCACGGCGGTGGGAGTTACCACAGATACGCAGTATTTT.

The DNA of the CDR3 is TGTGCCAGCAGTGAATATCACAGGGGAAGGGCTAACTATGGCTACACCTTC. Encoded protein: CASSEYHRGRANYGYTF. This chain links TRBV6-1 with TRBJ1-2; 7 bases are a match to TRBD1. The CDR3 has 17 amino acids. Germline CDR1 and CDR2: MNHNS and SASEGT. With 2 bases clipped from V and 0 bases from J, the junction kept 9 bases outside the gene matches.

DNA for the CDR3: TGCGCCAGCAGCTTGGGCGGGACGGGTTACAATGAGCAGTTCTTC. This gives the protein CASSLGGTGYNEQFF. The chain combines TRBV5-1 with TRBJ2-1; D perhaps matches TRBD2 (6 bases). V was shortened by 0 bases and J by 4 bases, with 11 bases between the two germline ends. CDR1 is SGHRS and CDR2 is YFSETQ in the germline V gene. The CDR3 runs 15 residues.

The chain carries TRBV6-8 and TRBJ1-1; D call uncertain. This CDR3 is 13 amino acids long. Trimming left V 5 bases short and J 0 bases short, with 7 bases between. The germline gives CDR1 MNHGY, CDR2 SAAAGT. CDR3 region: CASSLGMNTEAFF. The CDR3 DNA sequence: TGTGCCAGCAGTCTGGGCATGAACACTGAAGCTTTCTTT.

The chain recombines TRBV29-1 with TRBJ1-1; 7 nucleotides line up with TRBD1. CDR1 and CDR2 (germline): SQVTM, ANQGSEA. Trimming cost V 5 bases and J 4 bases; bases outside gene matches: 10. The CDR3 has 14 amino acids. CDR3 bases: TGCAGCGTTTTAAGGGGGCGCATTCTCACTGAAGCTTTCTTT. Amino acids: CSVLRGRILTEAFF. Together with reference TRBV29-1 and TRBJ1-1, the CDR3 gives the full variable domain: SAVISQKPSRDICQRGTSLTIQCQVDSQVTMMFWYRQQPGQSLTLIATANQGSEATYESGFVIDKFPISRPNLTFSTLTVSNMSPEDSSIYLCSVLRGRILTEAFFGQGTRLTVV.

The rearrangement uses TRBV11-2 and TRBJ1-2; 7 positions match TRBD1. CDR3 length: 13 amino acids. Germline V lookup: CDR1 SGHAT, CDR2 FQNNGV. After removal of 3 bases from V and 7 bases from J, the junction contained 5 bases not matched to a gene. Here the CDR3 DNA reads TGTGCCAGCAGCTTCCGGGACAGCGGTGGCTACACCTTC. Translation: CASSFRDSGGYTF. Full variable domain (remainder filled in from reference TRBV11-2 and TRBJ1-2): EAGVAQSPRYKIIEKRQSVAFWCNPISGHATLYWYQQILGQGPKLLIQFQNNGVVDDSQLPKDRFSAERLKGVDSTLKIQPAKLEDSAVYLCASSFRDSGGYTFGSGTRLTVV.

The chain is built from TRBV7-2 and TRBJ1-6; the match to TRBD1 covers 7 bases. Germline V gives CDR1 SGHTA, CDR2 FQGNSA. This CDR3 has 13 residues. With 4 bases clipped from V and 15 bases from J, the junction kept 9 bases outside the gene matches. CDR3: CASSSNSGGHLHF. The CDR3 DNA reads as TGTGCCAGCAGCTCGAACTCAGGGGGGCACCTCCACTTT.